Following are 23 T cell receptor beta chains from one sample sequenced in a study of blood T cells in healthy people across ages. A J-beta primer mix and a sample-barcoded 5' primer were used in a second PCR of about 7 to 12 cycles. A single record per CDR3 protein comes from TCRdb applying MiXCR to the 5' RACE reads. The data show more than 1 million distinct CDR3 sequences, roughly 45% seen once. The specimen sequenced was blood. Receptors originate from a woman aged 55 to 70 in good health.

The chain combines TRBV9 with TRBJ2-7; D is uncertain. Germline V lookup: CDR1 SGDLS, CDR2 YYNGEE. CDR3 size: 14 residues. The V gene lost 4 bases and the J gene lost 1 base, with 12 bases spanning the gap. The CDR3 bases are TGTGCCAGCAGCCCCAGGCTTGGGTCCTACGAGCAGTACTTC. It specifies CASSPRLGSYEQYF.

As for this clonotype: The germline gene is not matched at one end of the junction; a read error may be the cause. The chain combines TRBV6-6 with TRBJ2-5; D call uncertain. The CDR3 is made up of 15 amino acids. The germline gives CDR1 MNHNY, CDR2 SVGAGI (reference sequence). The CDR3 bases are TGTGCCGGCAGTCTACAAGAAATAAAACAAGAGACCCAGTACTTC. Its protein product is CAGSLQEIKQETQYF.

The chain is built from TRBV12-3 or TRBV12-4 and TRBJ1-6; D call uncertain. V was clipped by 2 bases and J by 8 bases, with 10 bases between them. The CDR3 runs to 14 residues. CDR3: CASSLLDPYSPLHF. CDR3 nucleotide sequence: TGTGCCAGCAGTTTACTCGATCCCTATTCACCCCTCCACTTT.

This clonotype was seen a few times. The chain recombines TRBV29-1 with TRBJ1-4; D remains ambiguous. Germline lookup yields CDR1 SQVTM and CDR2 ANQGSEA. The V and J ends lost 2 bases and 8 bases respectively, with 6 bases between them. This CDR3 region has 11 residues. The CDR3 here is CSVEYGEKLFF. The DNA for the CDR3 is TGCAGCGTTGAATACGGGGAAAAACTGTTTTTT.

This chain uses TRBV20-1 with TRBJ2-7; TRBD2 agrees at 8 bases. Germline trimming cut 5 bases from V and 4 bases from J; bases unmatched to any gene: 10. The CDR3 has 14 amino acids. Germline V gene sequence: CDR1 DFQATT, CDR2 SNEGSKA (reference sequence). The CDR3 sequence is CSAAPREGRYEQYF. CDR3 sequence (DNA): TGCAGTGCTGCCCCCCGGGAGGGGAGGTACGAGCAGTACTTC.

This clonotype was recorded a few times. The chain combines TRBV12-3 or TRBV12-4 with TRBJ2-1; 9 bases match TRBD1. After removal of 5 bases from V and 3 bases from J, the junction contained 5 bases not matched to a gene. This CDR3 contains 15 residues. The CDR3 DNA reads TGTGCCAGCAGTCCGGACAGGGGTTACTACAATGAGCAGTTCTTC. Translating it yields CASSPDRGYYNEQFF.

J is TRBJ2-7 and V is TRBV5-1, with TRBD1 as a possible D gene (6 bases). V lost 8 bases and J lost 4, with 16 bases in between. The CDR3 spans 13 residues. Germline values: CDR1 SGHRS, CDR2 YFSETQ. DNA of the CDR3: TGCGCCAGTGGAACACAGGGAAAGTACGAGCAGTACTTC. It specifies CASGTQGKYEQYF.

The CDR3 DNA reads TGTGCCAGCAGTGTAGCAGCTGAGCAGTTCTTC. The encoded protein is CASSVAAEQFF. The chain is built from TRBV25-1 and TRBJ2-1; D unresolved. CDR3 length: 11 amino acids. Trimming removed 4 bases from V and 9 bases from J, with 7 bases in between. Looked up from germline, CDR1 is MGHDK and CDR2 is SYGVNS.

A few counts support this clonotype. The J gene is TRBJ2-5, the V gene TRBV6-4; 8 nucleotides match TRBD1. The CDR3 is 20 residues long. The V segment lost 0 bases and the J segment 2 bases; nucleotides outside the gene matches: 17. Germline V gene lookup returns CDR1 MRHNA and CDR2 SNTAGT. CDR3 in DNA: TGTGCCAGCAGTGACTCTCACAGACAGGGGACGACAAAGCTACAAGAGACCCAGTACTTC. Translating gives CASSDSHRQGTTKLQETQYF.

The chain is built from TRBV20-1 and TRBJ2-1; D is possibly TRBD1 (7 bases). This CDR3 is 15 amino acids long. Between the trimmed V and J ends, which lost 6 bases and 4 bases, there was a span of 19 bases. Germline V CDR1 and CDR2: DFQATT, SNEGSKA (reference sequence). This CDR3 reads CSASQGGIFYNEQFF. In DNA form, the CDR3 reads TGCAGTGCCTCCCAGGGGGGAATCTTTTACAATGAGCAGTTCTTC.

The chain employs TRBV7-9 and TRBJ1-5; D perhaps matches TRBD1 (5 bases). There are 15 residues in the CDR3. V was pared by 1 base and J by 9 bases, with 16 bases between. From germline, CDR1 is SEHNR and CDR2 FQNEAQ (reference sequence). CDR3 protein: CASSLGLGGDRPQHF. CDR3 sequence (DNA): TGTGCCAGCAGCTTAGGTCTCGGGGGGGACCGGCCCCAGCATTTT.

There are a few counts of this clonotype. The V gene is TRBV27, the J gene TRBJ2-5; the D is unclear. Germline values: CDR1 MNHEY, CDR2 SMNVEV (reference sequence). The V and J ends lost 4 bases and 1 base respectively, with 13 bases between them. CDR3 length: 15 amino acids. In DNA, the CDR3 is TGTGCCAGCAGTTCTGACCCCCTGGGCCAAGAGACCCAGTACTTC. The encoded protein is CASSSDPLGQETQYF.

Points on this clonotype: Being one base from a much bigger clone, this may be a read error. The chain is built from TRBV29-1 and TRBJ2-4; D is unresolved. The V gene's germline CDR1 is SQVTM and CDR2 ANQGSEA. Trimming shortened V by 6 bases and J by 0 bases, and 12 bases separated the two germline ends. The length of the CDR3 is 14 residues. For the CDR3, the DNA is TGCAGCGTGAGGAACCAGTTAGCCAAAAACATTCAGTACTTC. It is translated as CSVRNQLAKNIQYF.

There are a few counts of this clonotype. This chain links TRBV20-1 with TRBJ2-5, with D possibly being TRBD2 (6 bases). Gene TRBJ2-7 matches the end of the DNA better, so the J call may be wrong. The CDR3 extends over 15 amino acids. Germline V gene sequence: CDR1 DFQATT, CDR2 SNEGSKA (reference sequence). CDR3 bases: TGCAGTGCTACCGGGCTCGGGGAGGCGAACTACGAGCAGTACTTC. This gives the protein CSATGLGEANYEQYF.

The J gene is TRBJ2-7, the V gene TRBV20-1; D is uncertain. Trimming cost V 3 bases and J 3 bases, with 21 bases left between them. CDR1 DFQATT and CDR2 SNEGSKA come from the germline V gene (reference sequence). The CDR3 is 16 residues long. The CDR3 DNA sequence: TGCAGTGCTAGGGGTTCCTTCGGTTTTTCTAACTACGAGCAGTACTTC. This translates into CSARGSFGFSNYEQYF.

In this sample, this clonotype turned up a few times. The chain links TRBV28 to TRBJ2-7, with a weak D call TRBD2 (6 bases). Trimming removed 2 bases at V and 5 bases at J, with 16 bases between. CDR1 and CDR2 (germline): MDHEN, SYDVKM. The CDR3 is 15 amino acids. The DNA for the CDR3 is TGTGCCAGCAGTTTAAATCCGGGCCGGGGGAACGAGCAGTACTTC. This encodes CASSLNPGRGNEQYF.

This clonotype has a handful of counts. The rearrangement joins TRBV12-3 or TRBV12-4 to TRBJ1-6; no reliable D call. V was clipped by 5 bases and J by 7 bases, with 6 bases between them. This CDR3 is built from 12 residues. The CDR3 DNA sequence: TGTGCCAGCAGTCGAGGGAATTCACCCCTCCACTTT. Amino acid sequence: CASSRGNSPLHF.

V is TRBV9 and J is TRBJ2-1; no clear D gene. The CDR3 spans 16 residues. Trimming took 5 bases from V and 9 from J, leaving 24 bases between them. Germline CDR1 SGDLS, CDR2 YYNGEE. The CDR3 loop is CASSPSEAVLDGEQFF. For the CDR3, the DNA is TGTGCCAGCAGTCCAAGCGAGGCGGTATTAGACGGTGAGCAGTTCTTC.

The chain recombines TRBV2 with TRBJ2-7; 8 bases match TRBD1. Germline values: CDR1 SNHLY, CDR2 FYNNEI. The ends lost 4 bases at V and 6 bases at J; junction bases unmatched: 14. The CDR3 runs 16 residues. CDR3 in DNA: TGTGCCAGCAGTGGCCCTATCGGGACAGGCGACTCCGAGCAGTACTTC. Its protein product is CASSGPIGTGDSEQYF.

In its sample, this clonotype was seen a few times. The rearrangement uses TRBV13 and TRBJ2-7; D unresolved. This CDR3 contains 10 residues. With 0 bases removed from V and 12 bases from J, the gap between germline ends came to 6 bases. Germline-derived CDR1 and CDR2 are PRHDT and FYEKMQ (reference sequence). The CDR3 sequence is CASSLGRLYF. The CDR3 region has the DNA TGTGCCAGCAGCTTAGGCCGATTGTACTTC.

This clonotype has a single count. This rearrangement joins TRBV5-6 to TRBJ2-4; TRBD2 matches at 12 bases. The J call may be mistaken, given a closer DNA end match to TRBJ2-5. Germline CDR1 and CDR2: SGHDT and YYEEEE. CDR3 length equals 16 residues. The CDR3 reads CASSFPSGRALETQYF. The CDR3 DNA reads TGTGCCAGCAGCTTCCCTAGCGGGAGGGCCTTGGAGACCCAGTACTTC.

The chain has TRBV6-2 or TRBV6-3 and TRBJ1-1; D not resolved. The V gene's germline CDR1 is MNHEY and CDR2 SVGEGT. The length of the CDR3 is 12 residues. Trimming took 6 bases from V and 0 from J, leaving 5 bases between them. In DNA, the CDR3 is TGTGCCAGCAGATCCATGAACACTGAAGCTTTCTTT. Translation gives CASRSMNTEAFF.

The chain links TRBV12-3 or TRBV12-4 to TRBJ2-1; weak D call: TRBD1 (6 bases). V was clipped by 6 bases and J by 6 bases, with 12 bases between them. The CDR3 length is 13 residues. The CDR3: CASRKTGLNEQFF. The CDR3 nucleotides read TGTGCCAGCAGAAAGACAGGTCTCAATGAGCAGTTCTTC.